These 29 T cell receptor beta chains originate from one sample sequenced in a study of blood T cell repertoires in COVID-19. The method was immunoSEQ multiplex PCR; TCRdb's version includes in-frame clones alone and lacks a portion of them. Among approximately 160,000 clones listed, around 86% were seen once. What was sequenced was peripheral blood. The receptors shown here come from a man between 65 and 85 years old who had recovered from COVID-19.

The gene calls are TRBV28 and TRBJ1-5; no definite D call. Germline V gene lookup returns CDR1 MDHEN and CDR2 SYDVKM. The CDR3 extends over 12 amino acids. V was shortened by 7 bases and J by 5 bases, with 9 bases between the two germline ends. This chain's CDR3 is CASKLWDQPQHF. In DNA, the CDR3 is TGTGCCAGCAAACTATGGGATCAGCCCCAGCATTTT.

V and J are TRBV7-6 and TRBJ2-7; possible D gene TRBD1, 8 bases. Germline V CDR1 and CDR2: SGHVS, FNYEAQ. The CDR3 has 15 residues. V lost 3 bases and J 4 bases, leaving 16 bases between the germline ends. CDR3 nucleotide sequence: TGTGCCAGCAGCTTTCAATCACAGGGGGGGTACGAGCAGTACTTC. It codes for CASSFQSQGGYEQYF.

This clone is a singleton in its sample. V is TRBV15 and J is TRBJ2-1, with a tentative D call TRBD2 (6 bases). With 2 bases removed from V and 5 bases from J, the gap between germline ends came to 22 bases. Germline-derived CDR1 and CDR2 are LNHNV and YYDKDF (reference sequence). There are 18 residues in the CDR3. CDR3 protein: CATSRNRGAGLSNNEQFF. The CDR3 DNA follows: TGTGCCACCAGCAGAAATCGCGGCGCGGGACTGTCTAACAATGAGCAGTTCTTC.

This clone has just a few counts. The chain combines TRBV3-1 (or the pseudogene TRBV3-2) with TRBJ1-1; 7 positions agree with TRBD1. Germline lookup yields CDR1 LGHDT and CDR2 YNNKEL (reference sequence). The trim removed 4 bases at V and 1 base at J, leaving 9 bases unmatched. CDR3 length equals 16 residues. Here the CDR3 reads CASSPVPGQTNTEAFF. CDR3 DNA: TGTGCCAGCAGCCCGGTACCGGGACAGACGAACACTGAAGCTTTCTTT.

With respect to this clone: A read error may account for a junction end that differs from germline. V is TRBV10-1 and J is TRBJ1-5; D may be TRBD1 (6 bases). Germline CDR1 reads WNHNN; CDR2 reads SYGVQD (reference sequence). This CDR3 is 16 amino acids long. The CDR3 DNA is TGCGCCAGCAATGAGAACAGGGACTATAGCAATCAGCCCCAGCATTTT. This encodes CASNENRDYSNQPQHF.

V is TRBV15 and J is TRBJ2-7; weak D call: TRBD1 (6 bases). CDR1 LNHNV and CDR2 YYDKDF come from the germline V gene (reference sequence). With 0 bases removed from V and 2 bases from J, the gap between germline ends came to 11 bases. The CDR3 is 15 amino acids. The CDR3 reads CATSRDLRGAYEQYF. The DNA for the CDR3 is TGTGCCACCAGCAGAGATCTCAGGGGCGCCTACGAGCAGTACTTC.

V usage is TRBV5-1 and J usage is TRBJ2-3; D is perhaps TRBD1 (5 bases). Trimming took 2 bases from V and 1 from J, leaving 11 bases between them. The CDR3 length is 15 residues. Germline V gene data show CDR1 as SGHRS and CDR2 as YFSETQ. The CDR3 loop reads CASSLQVRGTDTQYF. Here the CDR3 DNA reads TGCGCCAGCAGCTTACAGGTTCGGGGCACAGATACGCAGTATTTT.

This chain joins TRBV30 and TRBJ2-1, with TRBD2 matching over 11 bases. V lost 0 bases and J lost 2; bases outside the gene matches: 9. The germline V gene has CDR1 GTSNPN and CDR2 SVGIG (reference sequence). There are 18 residues in the CDR3. For the CDR3, the DNA is TGTGCCTGGAGTGTAACTAGCGGGAGACGGGGCCCCTACAATGAGCAGTTCTTC. Translated, it gives CAWSVTSGRRGPYNEQFF. Full variable domain (rest looked up from reference TRBV30 and TRBJ2-1): SQTIHQWPATLVQPVGSPLSLECTVEGTSNPNLYWYRQAAGRGLQLLFYSVGIGQISSEVPQNLSASRPQDRQFILSSKKLLLSDSGFYLCAWSVTSGRRGPYNEQFFGPGTRLTVL.

CDR3 coding DNA: TGTGCCAGCAGCGTAGGAGTAGCGGGTACGGCAGATACGCAGTATTTT. It is translated as CASSVGVAGTADTQYF. V is TRBV9 and J is TRBJ2-3; 7 bases fit TRBD2. After removal of 0 bases from V and 4 bases from J, the junction contained 8 bases not matched to a gene. CDR3 length: 16 residues. Germline-derived CDR1 and CDR2 are SGDLS and YYNGEE.

CDR3 sequence (DNA): TGTGCCAGTAGTTATCGCCGCGGCCTTATTTCACCCCTCCACTTT. Amino acids: CASSYRRGLISPLHF. The chain uses TRBV19 and TRBJ1-6; the D is unclear. V gave up 5 bases and J gave up 9 bases, with 17 bases separating them. Germline values: CDR1 LNHDA, CDR2 SQIVND (reference sequence). This CDR3 spans 15 amino acids.

The chain has TRBV7-3 and TRBJ2-1, with TRBD2 matching over 8 bases. V lost 4 bases and J lost 0; bases outside the gene matches: 2. This CDR3 spans 15 amino acids. Per germline, CDR1 SGHTA and CDR2 FQGTGA. This chain's CDR3 is CASSSTSASYNEQFF. The CDR3 DNA reads TGTGCCAGCAGCTCGACTAGCGCCTCCTACAATGAGCAGTTCTTC.

The J gene is TRBJ2-5, the V gene TRBV10-1; 10 nucleotides line up with TRBD2. The CDR3 is 14 amino acids. J was trimmed by 3 bases and V by 4 bases; bases with no gene match: 2. Germline loops: CDR1 WNHNN, CDR2 SYGVQD (reference sequence). DNA for the CDR3: TGCGCCAGCAGTGGCGGACTAGCGGAAGAGACCCAGTACTTC. Translated: CASSGGLAEETQYF.

Worth noting for this clone: The junction and the germline gene differ at one end; a read error may be behind it. The chain couples TRBV28 to TRBJ2-2; possibly TRBD2 for D (5 bases). There are 15 residues in the CDR3. Germline V gene sequence: CDR1 MDHEN, CDR2 SYDVKM. The CDR3 DNA reads as TGTGCCGGCAGTCCCCCCCCGGGAATGACCGGGGAGCTGTTTTTT. Protein: CAGSPPPGMTGELFF.

This chain uses TRBV5-1 with TRBJ1-4; unclear D gene. The CDR3 extends over 15 amino acids. Germline V lookup: CDR1 SGHRS, CDR2 YFSETQ. With 0 bases removed from V and 4 bases from J, the gap between germline ends came to 10 bases. CDR3 loop: CASSLGPGRNEKLFF. For the CDR3, the DNA is TGCGCCAGCAGCTTGGGTCCAGGCCGTAATGAAAAACTGTTTTTT.

The chain recombines TRBV27 with TRBJ1-1, with 7 bases identical to TRBD1. V was clipped by 5 bases and J by 11 bases; unmatched bases: 8. The CDR3 is made up of 12 amino acids. Germline values: CDR1 MNHEY, CDR2 SMNVEV (reference sequence). The CDR3 coding sequence is TGTGCCAGCAGTCCAGGGGGTCGTGAGGCTTTCTTT. Protein product: CASSPGGREAFF.

The chain combines TRBV4-1 with TRBJ2-7; the match to TRBD1 covers 8 bases. The CDR3 totals 15 residues. The J segment lost 5 bases and the V segment lost 0 bases, leaving 6 bases of the junction unmatched. Germline lookup yields CDR1 MGHRA and CDR2 YSYEKL. The CDR3 coding sequence is TGCGCCAGCAGCCAAGAGCTCCCAGGGGGCCACGAGCAGTACTTC. Its translation: CASSQELPGGHEQYF.

The gene calls are TRBV11-2 and TRBJ2-3, with a possible D match to TRBD2 (6 bases). Between the trimmed V and J ends, which lost 7 bases and 1 base, there was a span of 9 bases. The germline V gene encodes CDR1 SGHAT and CDR2 FQNNGV. The CDR3 is 13 amino acids. CDR3 DNA: TGTGCCAGCATGGCTAGCGGCACAGATACGCAGTATTTT. Encoded protein: CASMASGTDTQYF.

This clone was observed a single time. This rearrangement joins TRBV2 to TRBJ2-1, with D hard to call. There are 13 residues in the CDR3. The germline gives CDR1 SNHLY, CDR2 FYNNEI. V lost 4 bases and J 6 bases, leaving 10 bases between the germline ends. The DNA for the CDR3 is TGTGCCAGCAGTGCGGGTTCTGGCAATGAGCAGTTCTTC. It codes for CASSAGSGNEQFF.

This chain links TRBV24-1 with TRBJ2-5; no definite D call. Trimming took off 4 bases at V and 3 bases at J, with 5 bases between the two ends. Germline CDR1 and CDR2: KGHDR and SFDVKD. This CDR3 has 12 residues. The CDR3 DNA is TGTGCCACCAGTGACCCAAAAGAGACCCAGTACTTC. Its protein product is CATSDPKETQYF.

The chain employs TRBV20-1 and TRBJ1-4, with a possible D match to TRBD1 (5 bases). The length of the CDR3 is 11 residues. Germline V gene lookup returns CDR1 DFQATT and CDR2 SNEGSKA (reference sequence). V was trimmed by 5 bases and J by 14 bases, leaving 15 bases between them. The CDR3 protein is CSALWRGRLFF. In nucleotides, the CDR3 is TGCAGTGCTCTTTGGAGGGGACGGCTGTTTTTT.

The V gene is TRBV7-2, the J gene TRBJ1-1; D ambiguous. Germline CDR1 reads SGHTA; CDR2 reads FQGNSA. The CDR3 totals 13 residues. V was pared by 1 base and J by 6 bases, with 9 bases between. The CDR3 sequence is CASSLVQRAEAFF. DNA of the CDR3: TGTGCCAGCAGCTTAGTTCAGAGGGCTGAAGCTTTCTTT.

This clone occurred a few times. V usage is TRBV3-1 (or the pseudogene TRBV3-2) and J usage is TRBJ2-7; 7 nucleotides match TRBD2. The CDR3 extends over 16 amino acids. The germline V gene encodes CDR1 LGHDT and CDR2 YNNKEL (reference sequence). Trimming took 0 bases from V and 3 from J; bases not matched to a gene: 8. CDR3 amino acids: CASSQERSGISYEQYF. CDR3 DNA sequence: TGTGCCAGCAGCCAAGAGAGGAGCGGGATCAGCTACGAGCAGTACTTC.

The genes are TRBV5-1 and TRBJ1-1; 7 bases line up with TRBD1. Trimming cost V 2 bases and J 5 bases; bases outside gene matches: 3. Germline V gene data show CDR1 as SGHRS and CDR2 as YFSETQ. The CDR3 sequence is 13 residues long. The CDR3 coding sequence is TGCGCCAGCAGCTTTACAGGGGTTACTGAAGCTTTCTTT. Its translation: CASSFTGVTEAFF.

This chain uses TRBV18 with TRBJ2-2, with D possibly matching TRBD2 (5 bases). This CDR3 region has 16 residues. V gave up 1 base and J gave up 1 base, with 10 bases separating them. Germline CDR1 is KGHSH and CDR2 is LQKENI. CDR3 in amino acids: CASSPLGLLNTGELFF. CDR3 DNA: TGTGCCAGCTCACCACTTGGACTTCTGAACACCGGGGAGCTGTTTTTT. Based on the CDR3 plus reference TRBV18 and TRBJ2-2, the full variable domain is NAGVMQNPRHLVRRRGQEARLRCSPMKGHSHVYWYRQLPEEGLKFMVYLQKENIIDESGMPKERFSAEFPKEGPSILRIQQVVRGDSAAYFCASSPLGLLNTGELFFGEGSRLTVL.

There are a few counts of this clone. The chain has TRBV7-2 and TRBJ2-1; 11 bases are a match to TRBD2. V gave up 1 base and J gave up 9 bases; unmatched junction bases: 5. CDR1 and CDR2 from the germline V gene are SGHTA and FQGNSA. This CDR3 is built from 15 residues. The DNA of the CDR3 is TGTGCCAGCAGCTTAGATAATAGCGGGAGGGGTGAGCAGTTCTTC. It specifies CASSLDNSGRGEQFF.

This clone showed up just once. The chain couples TRBV27 to TRBJ2-6; the match to TRBD1 covers 7 bases. With V trimmed by 3 bases and J by 2 bases, 4 bases remained unmatched. CDR3 size: 16 residues. Germline V gives CDR1 MNHEY, CDR2 SMNVEV (reference sequence). Here the CDR3 reads CASSFSTGAGANVLTF. The CDR3 DNA follows: TGTGCCAGCAGTTTCTCCACAGGGGCTGGGGCCAACGTCCTGACTTTC.

CDR3 loop: CASSDRGINTEAFF. The CDR3, as DNA: TGTGCCAGCAGTGACAGGGGGATCAACACTGAAGCTTTCTTT. V is TRBV6-6 and J is TRBJ1-1, with TRBD1 matching 9 bases. Trimming took 5 bases from V and 2 from J; bases not matched to a gene: 3. The CDR3 contains 14 residues. Germline-derived CDR1 and CDR2 are MNHNY and SVGAGI (reference sequence).

The chain couples TRBV7-3 to TRBJ2-1; D is possibly TRBD2 (6 bases). The length of the CDR3 is 18 residues. Per the germline V gene, CDR1 is SGHTA and CDR2 is FQGTGA. V lost 2 bases, J lost 5 bases, and 22 bases lay in between. CDR3 coding DNA: TGTGCCAGCAGCTTATTTTCACCGGGAGCGGGCACACACAATGAGCAGTTCTTC. It encodes CASSLFSPGAGTHNEQFF. The variable domain in full, with the rest retrieved from reference TRBV7-3 and TRBJ2-1, is GAGVSQTPSNKVTEKGKYVELRCDPISGHTALYWYRQSLGQGPEFLIYFQGTGAADDSGLPNDRFFAVRPEGSVSTLKIQRTERGDSAVYLCASSLFSPGAGTHNEQFFGPGTRLTVL.

The V and J genes are TRBV11-3 and TRBJ2-1; a weak D match, TRBD2 (6 bases). Trimming pared 5 bases from V and 5 bases from J, leaving 10 bases between. The CDR3 is 13 residues long. CDR1 SGHNT and CDR2 YENEEA come from the germline V gene. The CDR3 protein is CASSRTTDNEQFF. DNA of the CDR3: TGTGCCAGCAGCAGGACTACTGACAATGAGCAGTTCTTC. The full variable domain, rest sourced from reference TRBV11-3 and TRBJ2-1, is EAGVVQSPRYKIIEKKQPVAFWCNPISGHNTLYWYLQNLGQGPELLIRYENEEAVDDSQLPKDRFSAERLKGVDSTLKIQPAELGDSAVYLCASSRTTDNEQFFGPGTRLTVL.